The 13 T cell receptor beta chains presented below share a single source sample, sequenced in a study of T cell repertoires in cytomegalovirus infection. MiXCR, run by TCRdb on the reads, gives a single entry per CDR3 protein. The sample lists about 360,000 distinct CDR3 sequences; around a third were seen once. These receptors' antigens are unknown. The sequencing used cultured PBMCs, collected from culture after CMV antigen stimulation. These receptor sequences come from a human donor in good health (CMV status not recorded). Some clones in this sample may be carry-over from other donors' samples.

Of note for this clonotype: Its ends do not fully match the called genes, so a read error is possible. The gene calls are TRBV15 and TRBJ2-7, with D possibly matching TRBD2 (6 bases). The V gene's germline CDR1 is LNHNV and CDR2 YYDKDF (reference sequence). This CDR3 contains 14 residues. CDR3 sequence (DNA): TGTGCCACCAGCAGCGGGAGAAGGTCCTACGGGCAGTACTTC. As protein: CATSSGRRSYGQYF. Complete variable domain (other parts from reference TRBV15 and TRBJ2-7): DAMVIQNPRYQVTQFGKPVTLSCSQTLNHNVMYWYQQKSSQAPKLLFHYYDKDFNNEADTPDNFQSRRPNTSFCFLDIRSPGLGDTAMYLCATSSGRRSYGQYFGPGTRLTVT.

The genes are TRBV12-3 or TRBV12-4 and TRBJ2-1, with D possibly being TRBD2 (6 bases). The CDR3 loop spans 15 amino acids. Trimming removed 3 bases from V and 6 bases from J, with 15 bases in between. This CDR3 reads CASSFNGGRGNEQFF. The CDR3 DNA follows: TGTGCCAGCAGTTTCAACGGGGGAAGGGGCAATGAGCAGTTCTTC.

For this clonotype: The junction differs from germline at one of its ends, possibly a read error. V usage is TRBV5-3 and J usage is TRBJ2-1, with D unclear. TRBV5-3 is sorted into the ORF group, with uncertain function. The CDR3 covers 13 residues. CDR3 protein: CASSLTPSNEQFF. DNA for the CDR3: TGTGCCAGCAGCTTAACTCCCTCCAATGAGCAGTTCTTC.

This clonotype has a handful of counts. The chain combines TRBV11-2 with TRBJ2-3; TRBD2 aligns across 7 bases. Per germline, CDR1 SGHAT and CDR2 FQNNGV. J was trimmed by 2 bases and V by 5 bases; bases with no gene match: 7. This CDR3 spans 15 amino acids. The CDR3: CASSRGSSVTDTQYF. CDR3 sequence (DNA): TGTGCCAGCAGCCGCGGGAGCTCCGTCACAGATACGCAGTATTTT. Full variable domain (outside the CDR3, taken from reference TRBV11-2 and TRBJ2-3): EAGVAQSPRYKIIEKRQSVAFWCNPISGHATLYWYQQILGQGPKLLIQFQNNGVVDDSQLPKDRFSAERLKGVDSTLKIQPAKLEDSAVYLCASSRGSSVTDTQYFGPGTRLTVL.

This clonotype occurred a few times. The V gene is TRBV19, the J gene TRBJ1-2, with a tentative D call TRBD1 (5 bases). From germline, CDR1 is LNHDA and CDR2 SQIVND (reference sequence). Trimming stripped 1 base from V and 8 bases from J, with 11 bases between. CDR3 length equals 13 residues. The CDR3 nucleotides are TGTGCCAGTAGTATAGCCGCAGGGCACGGCTACACCTTC. It translates to CASSIAAGHGYTF.

The J gene is TRBJ2-5, the V gene TRBV11-3; D is uncertain. Germline V gene data show CDR1 as SGHNT and CDR2 as YENEEA. The CDR3 runs 18 residues. Trimming stripped 3 bases from V and 5 bases from J, with 25 bases between. The CDR3 protein is CASSLSPTSDDASETQYF. For the CDR3, the DNA is TGTGCCAGCAGCTTGTCCCCTACGTCAGACGACGCAAGCGAGACCCAGTACTTC.

V is TRBV20-1 and J is TRBJ2-5, with TRBD1 as a possible D gene (5 bases). The CDR3 contains 15 residues. V lost 1 base and J 2 bases, leaving 14 bases between the germline ends. Germline V lookup: CDR1 DFQATT, CDR2 SNEGSKA (reference sequence). CDR3 coding DNA: TGCAGTGCTAGAGTAATTAGGACAACGCAAGAGACCCAGTACTTC. Protein product: CSARVIRTTQETQYF.

The gene calls are TRBV2 and TRBJ2-4, with TRBD2 as a possible D gene (6 bases). The CDR3 is 14 residues long. V shed 3 bases and J shed 4 bases, with 10 bases lying between them. The germline gives CDR1 SNHLY, CDR2 FYNNEI. CDR3 sequence (DNA): TGTGCCAGCAGTGATAGTGGGACTAAAAACATTCAGTACTTC. Its translation is CASSDSGTKNIQYF.

The chain joins TRBV5-1 to TRBJ2-3; TRBD2 is a possible D gene (6 bases). V lost 3 bases, J lost 1 base, and 12 bases lay in between. Germline lookup yields CDR1 SGHRS and CDR2 YFSETQ. This CDR3 has 15 amino acids. The CDR3 region is CASSWRDRRTDTQYF. CDR3 nucleotides: TGCGCCAGCAGCTGGAGGGACCGCCGCACAGATACGCAGTATTTT. Supplemented by reference TRBV5-1 and TRBJ2-3, the full variable domain reads KAGVTQTPRYLIKTRGQQVTLSCSPISGHRSVSWYQQTPGQGLQFLFEYFSETQRNKGNFPGRFSGRQFSNSRSEMNVSTLELGDSALYLCASSWRDRRTDTQYFGPGTRLTVL.

CDR3 residues: CSARDSASGFSYEQYF. DNA of the CDR3: TGCAGTGCTAGAGATTCGGCTAGCGGGTTCTCCTACGAGCAGTACTTC. This chain uses TRBV20-1 with TRBJ2-7, with 8 bases fitting TRBD2. V was clipped by 0 bases and J by 0 bases; unmatched bases: 7. This CDR3 region has 16 residues. The germline V gene has CDR1 DFQATT and CDR2 SNEGSKA (reference sequence).

In this sample, this clonotype turned up many times. The chain employs TRBV7-2 and TRBJ2-1, with TRBD2 identical over 7 bases. From germline, CDR1 is SGHTA and CDR2 FQGNSA. This CDR3 comprises 16 residues. With V trimmed by 6 bases and J by 7 bases, 15 bases remained unmatched. The CDR3 protein is CASSLRLGLGQNEQFF. The CDR3, as DNA: TGTGCCAGCAGTTTACGGTTAGGACTAGGCCAGAATGAGCAGTTCTTC.

This clonotype was observed once. This chain joins TRBV28 and TRBJ1-4; 9 positions agree with TRBD1. This CDR3 contains 15 residues. J was trimmed by 8 bases and V by 7 bases; bases with no gene match: 11. Germline CDR1 and CDR2: MDHEN and SYDVKM. The CDR3 reads CASTSPGTGREKLFF. In DNA form, the CDR3 reads TGTGCCAGCACCTCCCCGGGGACAGGGAGGGAAAAACTGTTTTTT.

V and J are TRBV7-9 and TRBJ2-1; 11 bases line up with TRBD2. This CDR3 contains 22 residues. After removal of 0 bases from V and 0 bases from J, the junction contained 16 bases not matched to a gene. Germline CDR1 is SEHNR and CDR2 is FQNEAQ (reference sequence). CDR3 protein: CASSLARERGLAGSRSYNEQFF. The CDR3 DNA is TGTGCCAGCAGCTTAGCGCGGGAGAGAGGACTAGCGGGTTCCCGCTCCTACAATGAGCAGTTCTTC.